Each of the 9 T cell receptor beta chains below was sequenced from the same sample in a study of blood T cells in healthy people across ages. A second PCR, run for about 6 to 11 cycles, used a sample-barcoded 5' primer plus a J-beta primer mix. TCRdb ran MiXCR on the 5' RACE reads and lists one entry per CDR3 protein. The sample has over 600,000 distinct CDR3 sequences, more than 55% seen once. Sequencing input: blood. These receptors came from a man between 35 and 55 years old in good health.

CDR3 amino acids: CASSQGPGGYNEQFF. The CDR3 coding sequence is TGTGCCAGCAGCCAAGGACCAGGGGGCTACAATGAGCAGTTCTTC. The chain uses TRBV3-1 and TRBJ2-1; the match to TRBD1 covers 7 bases. V gave up 1 base and J gave up 3 bases; unmatched junction bases: 3. In germline, CDR1 is LGHDT, CDR2 YNNKEL (reference sequence). This CDR3 region has 15 residues.

This sequence joins TRBV29-1 and TRBJ2-1; D may be TRBD2 (7 bases). The germline V gene encodes CDR1 SQVTM and CDR2 ANQGSEA. Trimming shortened V by 8 bases and J by 9 bases, and 20 bases separated the two germline ends. The CDR3 covers 13 residues. The CDR3 loop is CSSRRGGMGEQFF. CDR3 coding DNA: TGCAGCTCCAGGAGGGGGGGGATGGGTGAGCAGTTCTTC.

The genes are TRBV6-4 and TRBJ2-1; D is ambiguous. Germline values: CDR1 MRHNA, CDR2 SNTAGT. The CDR3 is 14 residues long. Trimming pared 3 bases from V and 3 bases from J, leaving 9 bases between. The CDR3 loop reads CASSESTDYNEQFF. In nucleotides, the CDR3 is TGTGCCAGCAGTGAGAGTACCGACTACAATGAGCAGTTCTTC.

In this sample, this clonotype turned up a few times. V gene TRBV6-2 or TRBV6-3 combines with J gene TRBJ2-6, with D perhaps TRBD1 (6 bases). This CDR3 comprises 18 residues. Germline lookup yields CDR1 MNHEY and CDR2 SVGEGT. V shed 6 bases and J shed 0 bases, with 18 bases lying between them. The CDR3 DNA follows: TGTGCCAGCAGCCCCGTTAAGGGGGTAAACTCTGGGGCCAACGTCCTGACTTTC. Protein sequence: CASSPVKGVNSGANVLTF.

Here the CDR3 reads CASSFSGGELYEQYF. CDR3 nucleotide sequence: TGTGCCAGCAGCTTTAGCGGGGGGGAGCTCTACGAGCAGTACTTC. The genes are TRBV7-2 and TRBJ2-7; 11 bases agree with TRBD2. This CDR3 is built from 15 residues. CDR1 and CDR2 from the germline V gene are SGHTA and FQGNSA. With 3 bases clipped from V and 3 bases from J, the junction kept 4 bases outside the gene matches.

This clonotype was seen a handful of times. The chain's CDR3 is CASSRGQGNEQFF. The CDR3 coding sequence is TGTGCCAGCTCCAGGGGACAGGGAAATGAGCAGTTCTTC. The V call is TRBV6-6, the J call TRBJ2-1, with TRBD1 matching over 9 bases. From germline, CDR1 is MNHNY and CDR2 SVGAGI (reference sequence). The CDR3 is 13 amino acids. J lost 7 bases, V lost 8 bases, and 6 bases had no gene match.

V and J are TRBV5-1 and TRBJ2-1; TRBD2 is a possible D gene (5 bases). CDR1 and CDR2 (germline): SGHRS, YFSETQ. The V end was cut by 4 bases, the J end by 9 bases, with 14 bases between. The CDR3 covers 13 residues. In DNA, the CDR3 is TGCGCCAGCAGCCATGACCTTGAGGGTGAGCAGTTCTTC. Encoded protein: CASSHDLEGEQFF.

As regards this clonotype: One end of the junction varies from germline; a read error may be responsible. This sequence joins TRBV27 and TRBJ2-5; a possible D gene is TRBD1 (5 bases). The germline V gene has CDR1 MNHEY and CDR2 SMNVEV (reference sequence). The CDR3 is 14 amino acids. This CDR3 reads CASITLGPPETRYF. Here the CDR3 DNA reads TGTGCCAGCATCACCTTGGGGCCTCCAGAGACCCGGTACTTT.

The rearrangement joins TRBV6-4 to TRBJ2-1; a possible D gene is TRBD2 (5 bases). CDR1 MRHNA and CDR2 SNTAGT come from the germline V gene. V was cut by 6 bases and J by 6 bases, with 15 bases left in between. This CDR3 region has 14 residues. The CDR3 bases are TGTGCCAGCAGCGAGGGAGTAGCGAGCAATGAGCAGTTCTTC. Its protein product is CASSEGVASNEQFF.